This T cell receptor (beta chain) was found in a study of vaccination effects on CD4 cells after COVID-19. Findings and limits, study-wide: Healthy vaccinees' vaccine-induced clones included only 1 of 255 that recognized common cold coronaviruses.

Profiled with immunoSEQ multiplex PCR; TCRdb holds only in-frame clones, not every one. This table has about 45,000 clones, 72% appearing once. Investigators separated out CD4+ T cells once approximately 10 days of culture had passed. Vaccine administered to participants consisted of two doses of either BNT162b2 or mRNA-1273. Absence of prior SARS-CoV-2 infection characterized the vaccine recipients, who showed negative nucleocapsid antibodies. A few counts support this clone. Its antigen is currently unknown. This CDR3 has 13 residues. Germline V CDR1 and CDR2: LNHDA, SQIVND (reference sequence). V shed 10 bases and J shed 0 bases, with 9 bases lying between them.

The sample was CD4+ T cells from PBMCs cultured without peptide, taken after COVID-19 vaccination. The rearrangement joins TRBV19 to TRBJ2-2; D unresolved. The sequence derives from a human donor who received a COVID-19 vaccine. CDR3 DNA sequence: TGTGCCACCTGTACAACGAACACCGGGGAGCTGTTTTTT. Amino acids: CATCTTNTGELFF.